This T cell receptor beta chain is from a study of blood T cell repertoires in COVID-19. Study-wide context: The samples span acute and convalescent COVID-19 from the United States, Italy and Spain.

Repertoires were generated with immunoSEQ multiplex PCR, while TCRdb's copy carries only in-frame clones and drops some. The sample contains 200,000 to 300,000 clones, around 88% of which appear only once. Germline assignment: CDR1 MNHNS and CDR2 SASEGT. The CDR3 runs 17 residues. With 2 bases clipped from V and 5 bases from J, the junction kept 12 bases outside the gene matches. Grouping used clinical history reported by participants in a survey and questionnaire. This clonotype was obtained from a woman in her thirties or forties with acute COVID-19. Sequenced input: PBMCs or T cells enriched from blood (not recorded which). The chain uses TRBV6-1 and TRBJ2-5; TRBD2 agrees at 9 bases. CDR3 amino acids: CASSEIAGERVGETQYF. The CDR3 DNA reads TGTGCCAGCAGTGAAATAGCGGGAGAAAGGGTCGGGGAGACCCAGTACTTC.